These 17 T cell receptor beta chains came from one sample sequenced in a study of T cell therapy after organ transplantation. Time point: 20-29 weeks after completion of therapy. The assay was immunoSEQ multiplex PCR, and TCRdb's table has in-frame clones only and misses some. The sample consists of 20,000 to 25,000 clones, about four fifths of them appearing once. For these TCRs, the target antigens are not known. The starting material was CD8+ T cells from blood, obtained after autologous CMV-specific T cell therapy. These receptors were collected from a human patient who had received a solid organ transplant and had CMV disease. Part of the T cells may come from the graft donor.

CDR3 residues: CASSQGTGQSETQYF. The CDR3 DNA reads as TGCGCCAGCAGCCAGGGTACGGGACAGTCCGAGACCCAGTACTTC. V usage is TRBV4-3 and J usage is TRBJ2-5; 7 nucleotides align to TRBD1. The junction had 9 bases not matched to a gene; V was cut back by 3 bases and J by 5 bases. Germline loops: CDR1 LGHNA, CDR2 YSLEER. This CDR3 is 15 amino acids long.

The V call is TRBV27, the J call TRBJ2-3, with TRBD1 identical over 9 bases. The CDR3 extends over 17 amino acids. V was clipped by 3 bases and J by 4 bases; unmatched bases: 11. In germline, CDR1 is MNHEY, CDR2 SMNVEV (reference sequence). The CDR3 region has the DNA TGTGCCAGCAGTTTGAGTCATGGGACAGGGTGGGCAGATACGCAGTATTTT. Protein product: CASSLSHGTGWADTQYF.

The V and J genes are TRBV5-6 and TRBJ2-1, with 7 bases lining up with TRBD2. The CDR3 is made up of 15 amino acids. V lost 1 base, J lost 5 bases, and 6 bases stayed unmatched. Germline V gene lookup returns CDR1 SGHDT and CDR2 YYEEEE. CDR3 in DNA: TGTGCCAGCAGCTTGATGGCTAGCGGAGACAATGAGCAGTTCTTC. This gives the protein CASSLMASGDNEQFF. The variable domain in full, completed from reference TRBV5-6 and TRBJ2-1, reads DAGVTQSPTHLIKTRGQQVTLRCSPKSGHDTVSWYQQALGQGPQFIFQYYEEEERQRGNFPDRFSGHQFPNYSSELNVNALLLGDSALYLCASSLMASGDNEQFFGPGTRLTVL.

V gene TRBV10-2 combines with J gene TRBJ2-7; D perhaps matches TRBD1 (6 bases). Trimming pared 4 bases from V and 3 bases from J, leaving 10 bases between. Germline V gene data show CDR1 as WSHSY and CDR2 as SAAADI. The CDR3 runs to 13 residues. The CDR3 reads CASSVTGGYEQYF. The CDR3, as DNA: TGCGCCAGCAGTGTGACAGGAGGCTACGAGCAGTACTTC.

The CDR3 nucleotides are TGTGCCAGCACCTATGCGGGGGGGGGCACCGGGGAGCTGTTTTTT. This sequence encodes CASTYAGGGTGELFF. The chain is built from TRBV6-5 and TRBJ2-2; TRBD2 agrees at 9 bases. Germline CDR1 is MNHEY and CDR2 is SVGAGI. This CDR3 spans 15 amino acids. Trimming removed 7 bases from V and 4 bases from J; junction bases left unmatched: 7.

J is TRBJ2-3 and V is TRBV4-3; D possibly uses TRBD1 or TRBD2 (6 bases each). V shed 0 bases and J shed 0 bases, with 16 bases lying between them. Germline V gene lookup returns CDR1 LGHNA and CDR2 YSLEER. The CDR3 length is 18 residues. The CDR3 reads CASSQDWGAGTSTDTQYF. The CDR3 DNA reads as TGCGCCAGCAGCCAAGATTGGGGGGCGGGAACGAGCACAGATACGCAGTATTTT.

The chain couples TRBV6-5 to TRBJ2-1; D perhaps matches TRBD2 (6 bases). Trimming took 3 bases from V and 0 from J, leaving 6 bases between them. The CDR3 loop spans 14 amino acids. The germline gives CDR1 MNHEY, CDR2 SVGAGI. CDR3: CASSYSGSYNEQFF. The CDR3 DNA follows: TGTGCCAGCAGTTATAGCGGCTCCTACAATGAGCAGTTCTTC.

This chain joins TRBV9 and TRBJ2-3, with TRBD2 matching over 11 bases. Germline CDR1 is SGDLS and CDR2 is YYNGEE. The CDR3 is 15 residues long. V gave up 3 bases and J gave up 4 bases; unmatched junction bases: 4. The CDR3 bases are TGTGCCAGCAGCGGTAGCGGGGGGGCCGCAGATACGCAGTATTTT. Translated: CASSGSGGAADTQYF.

The V gene is TRBV27, the J gene TRBJ2-7; 11 bases map to TRBD1. CDR1 MNHEY and CDR2 SMNVEV come from the germline V gene (reference sequence). J was trimmed by 3 bases and V by 5 bases; bases with no gene match: 6. This CDR3 has 15 amino acids. The CDR3 loop is CASSILGTGGYEQYF. The CDR3 DNA reads TGTGCCAGCAGTATCCTCGGGACAGGGGGCTACGAGCAGTACTTC.

V and J are TRBV19 and TRBJ2-7; the D gene is possibly TRBD1 (5 bases). V was trimmed by 7 bases and J by 1 base, leaving 17 bases between them. The CDR3 has 15 residues. Germline CDR1 reads LNHDA; CDR2 reads SQIVND (reference sequence). DNA of the CDR3: TGTGCCAGTACCATCGGACAAGGCCTTTCCTACGAGCAGTACTTC. Its translation: CASTIGQGLSYEQYF.

The chain employs TRBV19 and TRBJ1-2; 10 bases align to TRBD1. The CDR3 length is 17 residues. V shed 4 bases, J shed 2 bases, and the junction held 10 bases outside the gene matches. Per germline, CDR1 LNHDA and CDR2 SQIVND (reference sequence). The CDR3, as DNA: TGTGCCAGTAGTACGTCCTTGGGACAGGGGTTCAACTATGGCTACACCTTC. Translating it yields CASSTSLGQGFNYGYTF. The full variable domain, rest sourced from reference TRBV19 and TRBJ1-2, is DGGITQSPKYLFRKEGQNVTLSCEQNLNHDAMYWYRQDPGQGLRLIYYSQIVNDFQKGDIAEGYSVSREKKESFPLTVTSAQKNPTAFYLCASSTSLGQGFNYGYTFGSGTRLTVV.

CDR3 residues: CASIYSGSTDTQYF. The CDR3 DNA is TGTGCCAGCATATATAGCGGTAGCACAGATACGCAGTATTTT. The chain couples TRBV6-1 to TRBJ2-3; a possible D gene is TRBD2 (6 bases). CDR1 MNHNS and CDR2 SASEGT come from the germline V gene. The CDR3 loop spans 14 amino acids. V shed 7 bases and J shed 0 bases, with 11 bases lying between them.

This clone was picked up one time. CDR3 DNA sequence: TGTGCCAGCAGTTTCCGGGACGCCTCCTACGAGCAGTACTTC. This gives the protein CASSFRDASYEQYF. V gene TRBV6-5 combines with J gene TRBJ2-7; perhaps D is TRBD1 or TRBD2 (5 bases each). Trimming took off 4 bases at V and 0 bases at J, with 10 bases between the two ends. In germline, CDR1 is MNHEY, CDR2 SVGAGI. The CDR3 contains 14 residues.

The V and J genes are TRBV6-1 and TRBJ2-7, with 8 bases matching TRBD2. This CDR3 contains 15 residues. Trimming at V came to 5 bases and at J to 2 bases, leaving 8 bases not matched to a gene. Germline V gene sequence: CDR1 MNHNS, CDR2 SASEGT. In DNA form, the CDR3 reads TGTGCCAGCAGTTCACAGCGGGAGTGGACCTACGAGCAGTACTTC. It yields the protein CASSSQREWTYEQYF.

This clone was seen only once. The rearrangement uses TRBV9 and TRBJ2-1, with D perhaps TRBD1 (6 bases). The CDR3 runs 16 residues. Germline V gene lookup returns CDR1 SGDLS and CDR2 YYNGEE. V gave up 3 bases and J gave up 0 bases, with 13 bases separating them. The DNA of the CDR3 is TGTGCCAGCAGCGATGAAAGGGGGAGCTCCTACAATGAGCAGTTCTTC. Its protein is CASSDERGSSYNEQFF.

The chain is built from TRBV7-8 and TRBJ1-3; the D is unclear. CDR1 is SGHVS, CDR2 FQNEAQ, per germline. This CDR3 has 12 amino acids. Trimming removed 5 bases from V and 8 bases from J, with 10 bases in between. Here the CDR3 DNA reads TGTGCCAGCAGCGAGAATCTTGACACCATATATTTT. Translation gives CASSENLDTIYF.

V and J are TRBV7-3 and TRBJ1-1, with D uncertain. The CDR3 spans 13 residues. Germline-derived CDR1 and CDR2 are SGHTA and FQGTGA. V was trimmed by 2 bases and J by 1 base, leaving 5 bases between them. Written as DNA, the CDR3 is TGTGCCAGCAGCTTAGACACGAACACTGAAGCTTTCTTT. This encodes CASSLDTNTEAFF. Combining the CDR3 with reference TRBV7-3 and TRBJ1-1 gives the whole variable domain GAGVSQTPSNKVTEKGKYVELRCDPISGHTALYWYRQSLGQGPEFLIYFQGTGAADDSGLPNDRFFAVRPEGSVSTLKIQRTERGDSAVYLCASSLDTNTEAFFGQGTRLTVV.